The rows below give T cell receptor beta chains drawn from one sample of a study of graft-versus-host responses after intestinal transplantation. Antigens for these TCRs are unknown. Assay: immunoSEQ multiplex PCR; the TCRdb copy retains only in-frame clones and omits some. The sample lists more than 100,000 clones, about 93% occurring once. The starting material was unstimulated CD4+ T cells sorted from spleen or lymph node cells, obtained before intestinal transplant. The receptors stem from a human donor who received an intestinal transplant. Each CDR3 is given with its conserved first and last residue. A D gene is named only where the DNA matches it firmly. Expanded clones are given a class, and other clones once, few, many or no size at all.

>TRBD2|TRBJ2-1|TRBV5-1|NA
TGCGCCAGCAGCTCGGGAGGACTAGCGGTTGAGCAGTTCTTC
CASSSGGLAVEQFF
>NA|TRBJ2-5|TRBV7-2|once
TGTGCCAGCACCCTCGGCGGTGGCGGGACGGGGACCCAGTACTTC
CASTLGGGGTGTQYF
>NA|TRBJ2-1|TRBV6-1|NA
TGTGCCAGCAGTACCGAGCCGGGGGCTTACAATGAGCAGTTCTTC
CASSTEPGAYNEQFF
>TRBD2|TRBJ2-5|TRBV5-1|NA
TGCGCCAGTGGACTAGCGGGAGAAGGGGGGGAGACCCAGTACTTC
CASGLAGEGGETQYF
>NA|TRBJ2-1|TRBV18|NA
TGTGCCAGCTCACCAGTGAATGAGCAGTTCTTC
CASSPVNEQFF
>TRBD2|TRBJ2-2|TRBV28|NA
TGTGCCAGCAGCTCCGGACTAGAGGGGCCCGGGGAGCTGTTTTTT
CASSSGLEGPGELFF
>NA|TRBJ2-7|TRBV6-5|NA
TGTGCCAGCAGTTACGGGGGGTCCCTCCGCGGTTTGGACTTC
CASSYGGSLRGLDF
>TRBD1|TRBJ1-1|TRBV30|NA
TGTGCCTGGGCGACCGGGACAGTTAACACTGAAGCTTTCTTT
CAWATGTVNTEAFF
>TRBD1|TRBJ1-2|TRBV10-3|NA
TGTGCCATCAGTGAGGACAGGGACTATGGCTACACCTTC
CAISEDRDYGYTF
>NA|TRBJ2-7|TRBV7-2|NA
TGTGCCAGCAGCGCCTTTTCCAGCTCCTACGAGCAGTACTTC
CASSAFSSSYEQYF
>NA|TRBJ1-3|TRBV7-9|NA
TGTGCCAGCAGCGTACCGGGGATTGGGAGCTCTGGAAACACCATATATTTT
CASSVPGIGSSGNTIYF
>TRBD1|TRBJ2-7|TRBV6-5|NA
TGTGCCAGCAGCGGGGGACAGGGTGTCTCCTACGAGCAGTACTTC
CASSGGQGVSYEQYF
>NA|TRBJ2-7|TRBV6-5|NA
TGTGCCAGCACTGCACATATGACCCCCTATGAGCAGTACTTC
CASTAHMTPYEQYF
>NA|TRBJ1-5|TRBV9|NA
TGTGCCAGCAGCGTAGGCGTAAATACCAATCAGCCCCAGCATTTT
CASSVGVNTNQPQHF
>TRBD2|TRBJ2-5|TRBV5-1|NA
TGCGCCAGCAGCCGAACCCTAGCGGGACAAGAGACCCAGTACTTC
CASSRTLAGQETQYF
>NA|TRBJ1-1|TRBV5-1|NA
TGCGCCAGCAGCTTGGTGTCCGCCGAGAACACTGAAGCTTTCTTT
CASSLVSAENTEAFF
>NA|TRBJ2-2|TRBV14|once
TGTGCCAGCAGCCCCCAGAGAAACACCGGGGAGCTGTTTTTT
CASSPQRNTGELFF
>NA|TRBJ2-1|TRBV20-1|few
TGCAGTGCGATAAGGAATGAGCAGTTCTTC
CSAIRNEQFF
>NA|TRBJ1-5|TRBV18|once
TGTGCCAGCTCACCTCGGTCGGTGCTGGGGCAGCCCCAGCATTTT
CASSPRSVLGQPQHF
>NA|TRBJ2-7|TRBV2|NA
TGTGCCAGCAGTCCCTTAGGGGCAGACCGATCCTACGAGCAGTACTTC
CASSPLGADRSYEQYF
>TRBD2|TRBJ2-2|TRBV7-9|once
TGTGCCAGCACCTGGGGCGGGGGCACCGGGGAGCTGTTTTTT
CASTWGGGTGELFF
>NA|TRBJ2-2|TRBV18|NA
TGTGCCAGCTCACCCCAGGGGAACACCGGGGAGCTGTTTTTT
CASSPQGNTGELFF
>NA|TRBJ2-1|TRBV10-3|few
TGTGCCATCTCTCCAACCGTCAAAAGTGAGCAGTTCTTC
CAISPTVKSEQFF
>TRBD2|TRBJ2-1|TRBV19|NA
TGTGCCAGTAGTATAGATCCCACGGGAGGGATTTACAATGAGCAGTTCTTC
CASSIDPTGGIYNEQFF
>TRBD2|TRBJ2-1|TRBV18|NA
TGTGCCAGCTCACCACCGGCGGGGGGCGGGGAGCAGTTCTTC
CASSPPAGGGEQFF
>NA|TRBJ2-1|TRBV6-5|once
TGTGCCAGCAGTTACCGGCGGAGTGAGCAGTTCTTC
CASSYRRSEQFF
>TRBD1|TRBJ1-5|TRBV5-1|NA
TGCGCCAGCTTTTTCCCAGGCGGACAGGGAAGCAATCAGCCCCAGCATTTT
CASFFPGGQGSNQPQHF
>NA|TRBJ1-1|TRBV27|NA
TGTGCCAGCAGTTTATCGTATGGGGGGGTTCGGGAAGCTTTCTTT
CASSLSYGGVREAFF
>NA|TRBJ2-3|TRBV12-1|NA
TGTGCCAGCAGCCGGCCTCTAGCGGGAGATTTTACAGATACGCAGTATTTT
CASSRPLAGDFTDTQYF
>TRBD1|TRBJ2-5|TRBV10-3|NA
TGTGCCATCAGAAGGGGGCCAGGGGTAGCGGAGACCCAGTACTTC
CAIRRGPGVAETQYF
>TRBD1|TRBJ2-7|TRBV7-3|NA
TGTGCCAGCAGTGTCACAGGGGGCCCCTACGAGCAGTACTTC
CASSVTGGPYEQYF
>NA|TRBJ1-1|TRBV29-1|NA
TGCAGCGCTCAGGCTAGCACTGAAGCTTTCTTT
CSAQASTEAFF
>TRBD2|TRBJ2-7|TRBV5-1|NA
TGCGCCAGCAGCTCGACAGGCGGGGGGAATTCCTACGAGCAGTACTTC
CASSSTGGGNSYEQYF
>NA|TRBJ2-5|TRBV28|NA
TGTGCCAGCACCTACGGGGGAATCCAAGAGACCCAGTACTTC
CASTYGGIQETQYF
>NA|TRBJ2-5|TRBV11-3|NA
TGTGCCAGCAGCCCAGGGGGGAGTGGAGAGACCCAGTACTTC
CASSPGGSGETQYF
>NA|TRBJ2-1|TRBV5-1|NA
TGCGCCAGCAGCTTAATTACGGGAGTCGGTAATGAGCAGTTCTTC
CASSLITGVGNEQFF
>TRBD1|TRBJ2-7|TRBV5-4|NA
TGTGCCAGCAGCACAGGACAGGGGGCAAGTATGGGTTACGAGCAGTACTTC
CASSTGQGASMGYEQYF
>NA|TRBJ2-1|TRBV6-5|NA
TGTGCCAGCAGTTCCAGAACTAACTTGAAGGAGCAGTTCTTC
CASSSRTNLKEQFF
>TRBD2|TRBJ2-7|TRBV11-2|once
TGTGCCAGCAGCTTTGGGGGGGGAAGCTCCTACGAGCAGTACTTC
CASSFGGGSSYEQYF
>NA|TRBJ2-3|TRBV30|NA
TGTGCCTGGAGCTCCCCATACGGCACAGATACGCAGTATTTT
CAWSSPYGTDTQYF
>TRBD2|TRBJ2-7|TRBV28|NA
TGTGCCAGCCGCCTGTTGGGGAGGGGAGACGAGCAGTACTTC
CASRLLGRGDEQYF